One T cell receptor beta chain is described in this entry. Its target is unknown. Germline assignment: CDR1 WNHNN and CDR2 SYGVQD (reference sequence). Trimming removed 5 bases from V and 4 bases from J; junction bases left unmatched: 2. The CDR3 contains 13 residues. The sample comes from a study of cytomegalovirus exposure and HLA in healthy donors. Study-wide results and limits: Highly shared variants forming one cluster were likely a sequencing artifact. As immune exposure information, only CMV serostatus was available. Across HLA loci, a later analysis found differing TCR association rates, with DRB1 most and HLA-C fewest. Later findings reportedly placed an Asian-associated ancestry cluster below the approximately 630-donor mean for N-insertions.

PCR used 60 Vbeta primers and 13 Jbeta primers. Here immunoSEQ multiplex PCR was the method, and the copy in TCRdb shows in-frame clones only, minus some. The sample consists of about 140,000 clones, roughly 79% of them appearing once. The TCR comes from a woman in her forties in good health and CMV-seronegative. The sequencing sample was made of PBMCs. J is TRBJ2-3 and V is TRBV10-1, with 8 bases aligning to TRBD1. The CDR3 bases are TGCGCCAGCAGTACAGGGGGGTCAGATACGCAGTATTTT. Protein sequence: CASSTGGSDTQYF.